This TCR beta chain emerged from a study of HIV-infected patients and healthy controls. MiXCR, run by TCRdb on the 5' RACE reads, gives a single entry per CDR3 protein. Among 15,000 to 20,000 distinct CDR3 sequences, about a sixth were seen once, and the ten largest hold approximately 25%. Germline values: CDR1 SQVTM, CDR2 ANQGSEA. Trimming cost V 3 bases and J 0 bases, with 9 bases left between them. The CDR3 covers 14 residues. The material sequenced was CD8+ T cells from blood. V is TRBV29-1 and J is TRBJ2-1; a possible D gene is TRBD1 (5 bases). This TCR was sampled from a human donor in good health. The CDR3 is CSVDRQGSYNEQFF. CDR3 nucleotide sequence: TGCAGCGTTGACCGGCAGGGCTCCTACAATGAGCAGTTCTTC.